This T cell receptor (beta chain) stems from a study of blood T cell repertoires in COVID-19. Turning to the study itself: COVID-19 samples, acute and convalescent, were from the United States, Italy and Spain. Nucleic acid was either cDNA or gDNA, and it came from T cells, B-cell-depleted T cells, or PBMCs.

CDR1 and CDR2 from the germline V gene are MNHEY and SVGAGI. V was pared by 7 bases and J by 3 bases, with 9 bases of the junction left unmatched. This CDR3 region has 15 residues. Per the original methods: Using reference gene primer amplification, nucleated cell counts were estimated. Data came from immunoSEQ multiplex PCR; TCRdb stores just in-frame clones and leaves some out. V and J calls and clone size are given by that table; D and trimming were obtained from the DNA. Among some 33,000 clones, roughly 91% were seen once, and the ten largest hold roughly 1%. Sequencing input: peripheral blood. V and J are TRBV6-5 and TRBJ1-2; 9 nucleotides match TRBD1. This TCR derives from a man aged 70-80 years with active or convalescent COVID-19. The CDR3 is CASTRRTGEDYGYTF. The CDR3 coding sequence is TGTGCCAGCACCCGACGGACAGGGGAGGACTATGGCTACACCTTC.